Listed here are 5 T cell receptor beta chains from one sample, sequenced in a study of cytomegalovirus exposure and HLA in healthy donors. The PCR had 60 Vbeta and 13 Jbeta primers. Here immunoSEQ multiplex PCR was the method, and the copy in TCRdb shows in-frame clones only, minus some. The table records 100,000 to 150,000 clones, approximately 82% of them present only once. The sequenced sample was PBMCs. The source of these receptors is a boy aged 2-15 years in good health and CMV-seronegative.

The chain carries TRBV19 and TRBJ1-3; D is possibly TRBD1 (6 bases). The CDR3 runs to 21 residues. Looked up from germline, CDR1 is LNHDA and CDR2 is SQIVND (reference sequence). Trimming shortened V by 6 bases and J by 2 bases, and 32 bases separated the two germline ends. CDR3 in DNA: TGTGCCAGTAGCAGCCGATCAGAATGGCCATCAGGGGTTTCTGCTGGAAACACCATATATTTT. It translates to CASSSRSEWPSGVSAGNTIYF.

J is TRBJ1-1 and V is TRBV6-5; 8 bases fit TRBD1. V gave up 4 bases and J gave up 1 base; unmatched junction bases: 2. The CDR3 is 14 amino acids. Germline V gene data show CDR1 as MNHEY and CDR2 as SVGAGI. The chain's CDR3 is CASSLTGENTEAFF. The DNA for the CDR3 is TGTGCCAGCAGTTTGACAGGGGAGAACACTGAAGCTTTCTTT.

The rearrangement joins TRBV9 to TRBJ2-3, with 8 bases aligning to TRBD2. Per the germline V gene, CDR1 is SGDLS and CDR2 is YYNGEE. CDR3 length: 17 residues. J gave up 2 bases and V 2 bases, and 10 bases lay outside the gene matches. The CDR3 DNA reads as TGTGCCAGCAGCGTCTCCTCCCTTAGCGGGATCACAGATACGCAGTATTTT. Amino acid sequence: CASSVSSLSGITDTQYF.

The chain has TRBV4-3 and TRBJ1-2, with 10 nucleotides matching TRBD1. The CDR3 is 14 amino acids. Germline V gives CDR1 LGHNA, CDR2 YSLEER. With 1 base clipped from V and 10 bases from J, the junction kept 6 bases outside the gene matches. In DNA, the CDR3 is TGCGCCAGCAGCCAAGGGGACAGGGGTCGTTCCTACACCTTC. Protein sequence: CASSQGDRGRSYTF.

The V call is TRBV6-6, the J call TRBJ2-7, with 8 bases that match TRBD1. Looked up from germline, CDR1 is MNHNY and CDR2 is SVGAGI (reference sequence). Trimming at V came to 0 bases and at J to 4 bases, leaving 2 bases not matched to a gene. The CDR3 runs to 14 residues. The DNA of the CDR3 is TGTGCCAGCAGTTACTCGCAGGGGGCGTACGAGCAGTACGTC. This codes for CASSYSQGAYEQYV.